The sequence of this T cell receptor beta chain was determined in a study of T-cell reconstitution after alpha-beta-depleted transplantation in children. V lost 6 bases and J 6 bases, leaving 18 bases between the germline ends. The germline V gene has CDR1 DFQATT and CDR2 SNEGSKA (reference sequence). The CDR3 length is 14 residues. As it was prepared, the TCRbeta library received unique molecular identifiers. TCRdb reanalysed the PCR reads using MiXCR and keeps one entry per CDR3 protein. The table records 75,000 to 100,000 distinct CDR3 sequences, roughly 8.4% of them present only once. In its sample, this clonotype was seen a few times.

V gene TRBV20-1 combines with J gene TRBJ1-5, with D possibly TRBD1 on 6 matching bases. Material: PBMCs from the stem cell graft donor, obtained from the stem cell graft. The sequence derives from a human donor who donated a stem cell graft to a child with congenital amegakaryocytic thrombocytopenia. The CDR3 DNA sequence: TGCAGTGCCACCGAGGGGGGTATCGGTCAGCCCCAGCATTTT. Its translation is CSATEGGIGQPQHF.